The entry below describes one T cell receptor beta chain. These data originate in a study of radiotherapy plus CTLA-4 blockade in lung cancer. Repertoires were generated with immunoSEQ multiplex PCR, while TCRdb's copy carries only in-frame clones and drops some. Of some 120,000 clones in the sample, about four fifths were seen once. The CDR3 runs 17 residues. Germline-derived CDR1 and CDR2 are LGHNA and YSLEER. V shed 0 bases and J 5 bases; nucleotides not matched to a gene: 11. Material: peripheral blood, obtained from a patient treated with radiotherapy plus ipilimumab. The genes are TRBV4-3 and TRBJ2-5, with 8 bases that match TRBD1. This sequence originates from a human donor with non-small cell lung cancer that progressed on radiotherapy plus ipilimumab. Some clones in this sample may be carry-over from other donors' samples. CDR3 loop: CASSQDPPGGIGETQYF. The CDR3 nucleotides read TGCGCCAGCAGCCAAGACCCACCAGGGGGCATTGGGGAGACCCAGTACTTC.